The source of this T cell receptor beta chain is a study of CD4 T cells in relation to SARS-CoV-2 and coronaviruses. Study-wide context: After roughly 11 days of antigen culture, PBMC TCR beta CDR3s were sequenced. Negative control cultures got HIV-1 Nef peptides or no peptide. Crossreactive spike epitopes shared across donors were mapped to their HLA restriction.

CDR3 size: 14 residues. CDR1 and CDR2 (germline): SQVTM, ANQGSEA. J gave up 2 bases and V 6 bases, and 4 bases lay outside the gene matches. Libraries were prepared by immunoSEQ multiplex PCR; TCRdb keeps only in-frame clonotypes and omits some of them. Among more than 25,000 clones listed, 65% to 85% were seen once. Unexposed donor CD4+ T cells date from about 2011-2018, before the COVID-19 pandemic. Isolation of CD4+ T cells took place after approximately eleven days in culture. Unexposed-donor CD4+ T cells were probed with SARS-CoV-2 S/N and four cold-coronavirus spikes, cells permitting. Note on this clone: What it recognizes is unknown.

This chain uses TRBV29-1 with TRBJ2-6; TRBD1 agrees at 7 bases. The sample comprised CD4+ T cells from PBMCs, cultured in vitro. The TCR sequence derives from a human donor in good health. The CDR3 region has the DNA TGCAGCGTGGGCGACAGGGCTGGGGCCAACGTCCTGACTTTC. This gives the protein CSVGDRAGANVLTF.